This T cell receptor beta chain was sequenced in a study of blood T cell repertoires in COVID-19 (dated by TCRdb to about 2020). Background on the whole study: Samples covering the acute and convalescent phases of COVID-19 were provided by collaborators in the United States, Italy and Spain. The prospective study material was composed of cDNA or gDNA derived from T cells, B-cell-depleted T cells, or PBMCs. Deeply sampled blood TCRbeta repertoires from subjects exposed to, actively infected with, or recovered from COVID-19 were included in the dataset. The repertoires were made available in a free public database intended to serve as a resource for research on the immune response to SARS-CoV-2. The samples were drawn from the first 160 participants of the ongoing ImmuneRACE study and from over 950 subjects provided by 6 global collaborators. Nearly every sample came with metadata listing a de-identified subject ID, COVID-19 status, age in years and sex. Where available, HLA class I and class II types were obtained from metadata supplied by the sample provider rather than from assay-based typing. Results the study describes overall, beyond this receptor: The quantity of clinical and demographic metadata differed by source and by participant and was supplied without curation.

Turning to this clone: Which antigen it targets is not known. It has no much larger one-base neighbor in the sample; base qualities were not kept.

Participants in the prospective study were aged roughly 18 to 90 years, lived in about two dozen United States geographic areas, and enrolled through a virtual design. In the prospective study, cohorts were assigned on the basis of participant-reported clinical history obtained from a screening survey and a study questionnaire. Recovered participants in ImmuneRACE Cohort 3 were defined as having two consecutive negative NP/OP PCR tests, clearance from a healthcare professional, or resolution of symptoms. Mobile phlebotomists in the prospective study collected whole blood, serum and a nasopharyngeal or oropharyngeal swab from every participant. Participants in the prospective study had the option to provide additional blood draws and questionnaires over a 2-month period. Prospective study blood samples were shipped either frozen or at room temperature before DNA extraction. TCRbeta CDR3 regions were amplified from genomic DNA using the immunoSEQ Assay, a bias-controlled multiplex PCR. As for the authors' bioinformatics: The number of nucleated cells in each sample was estimated by amplification of reference gene primers within the assay. Sequence reads were collapsed and filtered to measure the absolute abundance of every unique TCRbeta CDR3 rearrangement. Productive Simpson clonality was computed per sample as the square root of Simpson's diversity index over productive rearrangements. TCRdb stores this immuneACCESS table with in-frame sequences only. Part of the clones is absent; in the studies checked, under half of the shortfall reflects unresolved V genes, and no reason is known for the rest. The D gene and trimming were derived from the DNA, and the V and J assignments and clone size from that table. In this sample the table shows 250,000 or so clones, about 89% of which occur a single time. Of the sample, approximately 2.6% falls within the top ten clones.

The CDR3 measures 16 amino acids from cysteine to phenylalanine. This entry keeps only the CDR3 DNA: 48 bases, framed from base 1. V and J are trimmed by 1 base and 4 bases, and the gene matches miss 8 bases of the junction. Taken from the germline V gene, the CDR1 and CDR2 loops are SGHRS and YFSETQ. The sequenced sample consisted of PBMCs or T cells enriched from blood (not recorded which). The chain links TRBV5-1 with TRBJ2-5; TRBD2 fits 9 bases in the junction. This receptor was taken from a woman aged 18-29 years who had recovered from COVID-19. The CDR3 amino acid sequence is: CASSLTGGGAGETQYF. The DNA sequence is as follows: TGCGCCAGCAGCTTGACTGGCGGGGGGGCCGGAGAGACCCAGTACTTC.